Shown below are 6 T cell receptor beta chains from a single sample sequenced in a study of metastatic and nonmetastatic thyroid tumors. TCRdb re-analyzed the PCR reads using MiXCR. The sample holds some 38,000 clones, about 13% seen once. Thyroid surgery had not been preceded by any treatment in any patient. The material sequenced was blood. These receptors originate from a female donor with papillary thyroid cancer or a benign thyroid nodule (not recorded which). Some clones in this sample may be carry-over from other donors' samples.

This clone came up a few times. The J gene is TRBJ2-7, the V gene TRBV2; unclear D gene. The germline V gene encodes CDR1 SNHLY and CDR2 FYNNEI. The CDR3 extends over 11 amino acids. The germline V and J ends were trimmed by 6 bases and 6 bases, with 9 bases remaining between them. The DNA of the CDR3 is TGTGCCAGCAGGGTACAGATCGAGCAGTACTTC. This translates into CASRVQIEQYF.

At least ten counts were recorded for this clone. The chain has TRBV10-1 and TRBJ2-2, with D possibly being TRBD2 (6 bases). This CDR3 has 17 residues. Germline V gene lookup returns CDR1 WNHNN and CDR2 SYGVQD (reference sequence). Trimming removed 7 bases from V and 1 base from J, with 19 bases in between. The CDR3, as DNA: TGCGCCAGCACCGGAACTATAGGTAGCGGGAACACCGGGGAGCTGTTTTTT. Amino acid sequence: CASTGTIGSGNTGELFF.

This clone occurred a few times. Since no conserved phenylalanine or tryptophan closes the CDR3, a read error is the likely cause. The J gene is TRBJ1-2, the V gene TRBV12-3 or TRBV12-4; D gene uncertain. V was pared by 0 bases and J by 11 bases, with 22 bases between. This CDR3 region has 16 residues. CDR3 amino acids: CASSLAKREAVEGYTL. The CDR3 bases are TGTGCCAGCAGTTTAGCGAAGAGGGAGGCGGTGGAGGGATACACCTTA.

Turning to this clone: With a much larger clone just one base away, this may be a read error. The chain carries TRBV29-1 and TRBJ2-1; no clear D. V was clipped by 8 bases and J by 0 bases, with 8 bases between them. Looked up from germline, CDR1 is SQVTM and CDR2 is ANQGSEA. The CDR3 runs 12 residues. DNA for the CDR3: TGCAGCTCAGTTTTCTCCTACAATGAGCAGTTCTTC. This sequence encodes CSSVFSYNEQFF.

This clone was found a few times. A junction boundary mismatches the germline segment, possibly from a read error. This chain connects TRBV10-2 to TRBJ1-6; D might be TRBD1 (5 bases). The CDR3 extends over 15 amino acids. In germline, CDR1 is WSHSY, CDR2 SAAADI. CDR3 in DNA: TGCGCCAGTAGTGAGAACGAGAGCGGGGGTTCACCCCTCCACTTT. Translating gives CASSENESGGSPLHF.

This clone was counted at least ten times. V usage is TRBV30 and J usage is TRBJ1-1; D gene uncertain. The ends were cut back, 1 base at V and 1 base at J, with 7 bases in the middle. The CDR3 consists of 13 residues. Germline V gene data show CDR1 as GTSNPN and CDR2 as SVGIG (reference sequence). The CDR3 DNA follows: TGTGCCTGGAGTGGTATGGCGAACACTGAAGCTTTCTTT. The encoded protein is CAWSGMANTEAFF.